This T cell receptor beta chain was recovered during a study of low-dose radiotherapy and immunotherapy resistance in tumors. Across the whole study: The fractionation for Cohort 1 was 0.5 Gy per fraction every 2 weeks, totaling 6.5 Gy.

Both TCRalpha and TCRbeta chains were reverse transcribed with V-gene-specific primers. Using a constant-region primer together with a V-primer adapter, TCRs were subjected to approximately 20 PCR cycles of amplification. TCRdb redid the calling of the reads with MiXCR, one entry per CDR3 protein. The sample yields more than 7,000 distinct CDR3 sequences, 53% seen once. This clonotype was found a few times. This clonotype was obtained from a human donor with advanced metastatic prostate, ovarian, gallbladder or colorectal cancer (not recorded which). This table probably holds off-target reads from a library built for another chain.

The CDR3 loop is CASGLAYGTEGTEAFF. The CDR3 DNA reads as TGTGCTAGTGGTTTGGCCTACGGGACAGAGGGAACTGAAGCTTTCTTT. This rearrangement joins TRBV12-5 to TRBJ1-1; 7 positions match TRBD1. Trimming removed 1 base from V and 5 bases from J; junction bases left unmatched: 10. There are 16 residues in the CDR3. Per the germline V gene, CDR1 is LGHNT and CDR2 is FRNRAP.